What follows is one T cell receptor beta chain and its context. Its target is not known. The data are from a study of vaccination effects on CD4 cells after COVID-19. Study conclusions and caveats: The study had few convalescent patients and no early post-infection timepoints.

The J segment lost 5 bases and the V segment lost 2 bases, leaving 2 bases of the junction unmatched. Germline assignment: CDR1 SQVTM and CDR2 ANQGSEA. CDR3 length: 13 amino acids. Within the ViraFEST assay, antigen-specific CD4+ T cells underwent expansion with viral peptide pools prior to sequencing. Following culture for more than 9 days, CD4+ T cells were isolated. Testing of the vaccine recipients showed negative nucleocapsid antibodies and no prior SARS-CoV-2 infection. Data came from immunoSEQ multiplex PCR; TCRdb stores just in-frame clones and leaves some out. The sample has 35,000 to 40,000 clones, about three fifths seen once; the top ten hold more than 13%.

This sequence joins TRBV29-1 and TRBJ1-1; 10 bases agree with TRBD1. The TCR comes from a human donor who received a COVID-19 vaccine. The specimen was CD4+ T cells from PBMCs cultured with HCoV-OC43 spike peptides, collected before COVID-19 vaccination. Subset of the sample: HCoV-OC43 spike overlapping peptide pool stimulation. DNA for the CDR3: TGCAGCGTTGAATGGGACAGGGGAACTGAAGCTTTCTTT. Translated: CSVEWDRGTEAFF.